Given below is one T cell receptor (beta chain) in context. The antigen is undetermined. V was pared by 5 bases and J by 0 bases, with 10 bases between. The CDR3 loop spans 14 amino acids. Per germline, CDR1 SGHAT and CDR2 FQDESV (reference sequence). The sample comes from a study of beta chain features in type 1 diabetes. All of the isolated RNA was reverse transcribed, so expressed TCRB transcripts were sequenced. Approximately 3.5 million reads was the average for naive, central memory and regulatory T cell samples. The assay was immunoSEQ multiplex PCR, and TCRdb's table has in-frame clones only and misses some. Of 300,000 to 350,000 clones listed, around 13% are singletons. Study observations and caveats: PCR might favor shorter templates, equally in patients and controls. cDNA-based reads could over-represent cells with high TCR expression. The VDJ junctions of type 1 diabetes patients carried fewer insertions and more deletions.

The V gene is TRBV11-1, the J gene TRBJ1-2; D is uncertain. The receptor's source is a man aged 25 to 40 in good health. The sequenced sample was central memory CD4+ T cells from blood. In nucleotides, the CDR3 is TGTGCCAGCAGCCCCCGCCGGGCTAACTATGGCTACACCTTC. It codes for CASSPRRANYGYTF.